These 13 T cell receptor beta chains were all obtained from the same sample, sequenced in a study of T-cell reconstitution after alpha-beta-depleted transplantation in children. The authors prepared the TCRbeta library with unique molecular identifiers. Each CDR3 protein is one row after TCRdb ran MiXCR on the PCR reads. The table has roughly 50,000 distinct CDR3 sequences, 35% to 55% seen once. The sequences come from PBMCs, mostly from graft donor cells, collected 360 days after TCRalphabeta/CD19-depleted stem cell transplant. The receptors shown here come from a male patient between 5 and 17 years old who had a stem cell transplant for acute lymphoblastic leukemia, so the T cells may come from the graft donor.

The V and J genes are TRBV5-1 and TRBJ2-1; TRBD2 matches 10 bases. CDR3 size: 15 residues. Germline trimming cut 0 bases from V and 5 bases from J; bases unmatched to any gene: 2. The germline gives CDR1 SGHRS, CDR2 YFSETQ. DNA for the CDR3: TGCGCCAGCAGCTTGGGAGCGGGAGGGAACAATGAGCAGTTCTTC. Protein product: CASSLGAGGNNEQFF.

CDR3 protein: CASSSGGGSYEQYF. CDR3 sequence (DNA): TGTGCCAGCAGTTCAGGGGGGGGGTCCTACGAGCAGTACTTC. V gene TRBV2 combines with J gene TRBJ2-7; D tentatively reads TRBD1 or TRBD2 (7 bases each). CDR1 and CDR2 from the germline V gene are SNHLY and FYNNEI. There are 14 residues in the CDR3. V was cut by 5 bases and J by 1 base, with 12 bases left in between.

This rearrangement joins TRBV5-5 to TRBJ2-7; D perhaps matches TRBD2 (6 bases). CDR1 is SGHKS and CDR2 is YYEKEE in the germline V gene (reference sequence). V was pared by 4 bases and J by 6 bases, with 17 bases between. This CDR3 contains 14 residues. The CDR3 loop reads CASSPHIIGGEQYF. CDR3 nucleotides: TGTGCCAGCAGCCCCCACATCATCGGGGGCGAGCAGTACTTC.

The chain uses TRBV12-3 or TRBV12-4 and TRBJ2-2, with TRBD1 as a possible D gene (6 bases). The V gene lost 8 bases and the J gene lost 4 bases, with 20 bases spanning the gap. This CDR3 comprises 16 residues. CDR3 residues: CASRALVGAGTGELFF. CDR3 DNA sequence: TGTGCCAGCCGGGCGTTGGTGGGGGCAGGCACCGGGGAGCTGTTTTTT.

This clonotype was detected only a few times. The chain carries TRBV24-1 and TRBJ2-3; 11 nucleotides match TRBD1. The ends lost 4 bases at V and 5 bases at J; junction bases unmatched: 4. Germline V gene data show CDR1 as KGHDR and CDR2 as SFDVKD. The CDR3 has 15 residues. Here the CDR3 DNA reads TGTGCCACCAGTGACCCGGGACAGGGGGGAGATACGCAGTATTTT. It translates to CATSDPGQGGDTQYF.

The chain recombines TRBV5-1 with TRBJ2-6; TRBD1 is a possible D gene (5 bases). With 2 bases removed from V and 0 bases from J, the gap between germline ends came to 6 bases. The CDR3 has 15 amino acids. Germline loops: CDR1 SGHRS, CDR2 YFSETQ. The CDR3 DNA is TGCGCCAGCAGCTTTAGGGGCTCTGGGGCCAACGTCCTGACTTTC. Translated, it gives CASSFRGSGANVLTF. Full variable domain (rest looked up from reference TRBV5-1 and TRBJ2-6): KAGVTQTPRYLIKTRGQQVTLSCSPISGHRSVSWYQQTPGQGLQFLFEYFSETQRNKGNFPGRFSGRQFSNSRSEMNVSTLELGDSALYLCASSFRGSGANVLTFGAGSRLTVL.

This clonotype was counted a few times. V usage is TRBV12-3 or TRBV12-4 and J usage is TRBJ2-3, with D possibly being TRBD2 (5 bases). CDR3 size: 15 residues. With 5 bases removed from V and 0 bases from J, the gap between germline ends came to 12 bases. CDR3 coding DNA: TGTGCCAGCAGTATGAGGACTCCGAGCACAGATACGCAGTATTTT. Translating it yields CASSMRTPSTDTQYF.

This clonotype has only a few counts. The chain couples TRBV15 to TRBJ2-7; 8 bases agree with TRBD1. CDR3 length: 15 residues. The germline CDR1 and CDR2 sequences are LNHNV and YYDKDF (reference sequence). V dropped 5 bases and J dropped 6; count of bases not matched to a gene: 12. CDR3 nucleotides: TGTGCCACCAGCTTCCTACGACAGGGGTTGCCCGAGCAGTACTTC. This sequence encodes CATSFLRQGLPEQYF.

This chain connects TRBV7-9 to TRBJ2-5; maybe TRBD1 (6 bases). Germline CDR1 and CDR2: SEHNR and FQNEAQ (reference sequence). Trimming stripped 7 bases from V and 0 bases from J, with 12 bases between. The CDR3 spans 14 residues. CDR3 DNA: TGTGCCAGCACTCCTGGGACATACCAAGAGACCCAGTACTTC. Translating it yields CASTPGTYQETQYF. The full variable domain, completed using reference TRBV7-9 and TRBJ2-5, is DTGVSQNPRHKITKRGQNVTFRCDPISEHNRLYWYRQTLGQGPEFLTYFQNEAQLEKSRLLSDRFSAERPKGSFSTLEIQRTEQGDSAMYLCASTPGTYQETQYFGPGTRLLVL.

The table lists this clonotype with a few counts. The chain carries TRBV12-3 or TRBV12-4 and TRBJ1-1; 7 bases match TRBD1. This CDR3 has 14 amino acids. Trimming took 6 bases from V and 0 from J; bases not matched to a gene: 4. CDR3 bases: TGTGCCAGCAGCCTCAGGGGGGTGAACACTGAAGCTTTCTTT. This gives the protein CASSLRGVNTEAFF.

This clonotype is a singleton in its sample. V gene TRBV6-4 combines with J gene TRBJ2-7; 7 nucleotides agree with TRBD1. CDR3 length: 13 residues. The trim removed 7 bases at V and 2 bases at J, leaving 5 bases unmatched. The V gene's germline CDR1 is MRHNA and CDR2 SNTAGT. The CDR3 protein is CASNPTGTYEQYF. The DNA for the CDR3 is TGTGCCAGCAACCCGACAGGGACCTACGAGCAGTACTTC.

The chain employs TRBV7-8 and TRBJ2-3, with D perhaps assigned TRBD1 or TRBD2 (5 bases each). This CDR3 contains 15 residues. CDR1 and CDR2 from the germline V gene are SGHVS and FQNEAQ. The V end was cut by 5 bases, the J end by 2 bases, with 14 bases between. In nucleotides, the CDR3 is TGTGCCAGCAGCGAGCCGGGACCAAACACAGATACGCAGTATTTT. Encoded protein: CASSEPGPNTDTQYF.

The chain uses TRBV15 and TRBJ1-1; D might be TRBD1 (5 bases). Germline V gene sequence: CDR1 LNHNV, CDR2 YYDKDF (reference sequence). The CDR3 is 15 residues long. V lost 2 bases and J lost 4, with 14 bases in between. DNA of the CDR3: TGTGCCACCAGCAGACAAGGACCCCAGGGCACTGAAGCTTTCTTT. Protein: CATSRQGPQGTEAFF.